This T cell receptor beta chain was found in a study of blood T cell repertoires in COVID-19. Study information: Spain, Italy and the United States supplied samples that represented acute and convalescent COVID-19.

The CDR3 length is 14 residues. Germline loops: CDR1 GTSNPN, CDR2 SVGIG (reference sequence). Generated by immunoSEQ multiplex PCR, the TCRdb table keeps only in-frame clones and is missing some. Of about 140,000 clones listed, around 90% are singletons. The material sequenced was peripheral blood. The chain joins TRBV30 to TRBJ2-5, with D possibly being TRBD2 (5 bases). The sequence derives from a human donor with COVID-19, enrolled during active disease. The donor label of this sample is uncertain. In nucleotides, the CDR3 is TGTGCACTGGTATCGGGAAGCCATCAAGAGACCCAGTACTTC. This codes for CALVSGSHQETQYF.